This T cell receptor beta chain was captured in a study of cytomegalovirus exposure and HLA in healthy donors. CDR3 length equals 15 residues. Germline V gene sequence: CDR1 MNHNY, CDR2 SVGAGI (reference sequence). J was trimmed by 2 bases and V by 3 bases; bases with no gene match: 2. 60 Vbeta and 13 Jbeta primers were used in PCR. Sequenced by immunoSEQ multiplex PCR; TCRdb stores in-frame clones only, minus some. The data hold under 200,000 clones, with around 80% observed a single time. This chain links TRBV6-6 with TRBJ2-1; TRBD1 matches at 9 bases. The receptor comes from a woman in her forties in good health and CMV-seronegative. Material for sequencing was PBMCs. CDR3 DNA sequence: TGTGCCAGCAGTTATTGGGACAGGGCCTACAATGAGCAGTTCTTC. This encodes CASSYWDRAYNEQFF.